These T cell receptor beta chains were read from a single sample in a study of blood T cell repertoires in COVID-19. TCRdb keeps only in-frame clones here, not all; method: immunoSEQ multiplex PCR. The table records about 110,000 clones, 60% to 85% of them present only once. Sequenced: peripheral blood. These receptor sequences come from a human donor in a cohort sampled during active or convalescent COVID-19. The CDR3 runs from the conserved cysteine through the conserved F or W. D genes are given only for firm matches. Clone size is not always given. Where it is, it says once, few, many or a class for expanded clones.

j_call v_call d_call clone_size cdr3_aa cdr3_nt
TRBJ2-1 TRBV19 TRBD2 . CASSRTSGSNEQFF TGTGCCAGTAGTAGGACTAGCGGGAGTAATGAGCAGTTCTTC
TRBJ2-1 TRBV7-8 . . CASSFQVYNEQFF TGTGCCAGCAGCTTTCAGGTTTACAATGAGCAGTTCTTC
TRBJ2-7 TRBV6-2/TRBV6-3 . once CASSARPGLASGEQYF TGTGCCAGCAGCGCTCGACCTGGACTGGCCAGTGGCGAGCAGTACTTC
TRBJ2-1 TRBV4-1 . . CASSQGSGNEQFF TGCGCCAGCAGCCAGGGGAGCGGCAATGAGCAGTTCTTC
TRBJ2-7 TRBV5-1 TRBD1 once CASSLPGQGIHEQYF TGCGCCAGCAGCCTCCCGGGACAGGGTATCCACGAGCAGTACTTC
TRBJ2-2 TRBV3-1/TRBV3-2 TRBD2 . CASSQNRLAGGGPPGTGELFF TGTGCCAGCAGCCAAAATCGACTAGCGGGAGGGGGGCCGCCGGGCACCGGGGAGCTGTTTTTT
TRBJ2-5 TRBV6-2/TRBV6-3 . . CASSYPLDYLPETQYF TGTGCCAGCAGTTACCCACTCGACTACCTCCCTGAGACCCAGTACTTC
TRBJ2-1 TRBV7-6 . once CASSTRVLNEQFF TGTGCCAGCAGCACCCGGGTCCTCAATGAGCAGTTCTTC
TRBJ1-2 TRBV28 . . CATKGLGWGTRIYGYTF TGTGCCACCAAGGGTTTGGGGTGGGGCACCCGGATCTATGGCTACACCTTC
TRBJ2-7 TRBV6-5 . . CASSYLAGTKEQYF TGTGCCAGCAGTTACTTGGCGGGTACAAAGGAGCAGTACTTC
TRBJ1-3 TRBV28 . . CASSLGAARGNTIYF TGTGCCAGCAGTTTAGGGGCTGCTCGTGGAAACACCATATATTTT